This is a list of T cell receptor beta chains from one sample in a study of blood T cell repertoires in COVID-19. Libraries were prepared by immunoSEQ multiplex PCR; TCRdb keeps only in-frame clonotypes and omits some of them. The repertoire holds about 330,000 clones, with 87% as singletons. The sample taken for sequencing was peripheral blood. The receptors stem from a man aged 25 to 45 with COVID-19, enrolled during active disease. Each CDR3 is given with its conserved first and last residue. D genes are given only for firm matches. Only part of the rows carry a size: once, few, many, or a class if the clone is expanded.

CATSDALRTLGSSYNEQFF | TGTGCCACCAGTGATGCTCTCAGGACTTTGGGGTCATCCTACAATGAGCAGTTCTTC | TRBV24-1 | - | - | TRBJ2-1
CASSDPNGEQYF | TGTGCCAGCAGTGACCCGAACGGGGAGCAGTACTTC | TRBV25-1 | - | - | TRBJ2-7
CASSSGQTGTTQYF | TGTGCCAGCAGCTCAGGACAGACTGGGACGACCCAGTACTTC | TRBV7-2 | - | - | TRBJ2-5
CASSLAGGGTGAPYEQYF | TGTGCCAGCAGCTTAGCGGGTGGGGGGACAGGGGCTCCCTACGAGCAGTACTTC | TRBV7-9 | TRBD1 | - | TRBJ2-7
CSARVGETQYF | TGCAGTGCTAGGGTCGGGGAGACCCAGTACTTC | TRBV20-1 | - | - | TRBJ2-5
CASSFGRKETQYF | TGTGCCAGCAGCTTTGGCAGGAAAGAGACCCAGTACTTC | TRBV11-1 | - | - | TRBJ2-5
CSVVPEATYEQYF | TGCAGCGTTGTTCCTGAGGCAACCTACGAGCAGTACTTC | TRBV29-1 | - | once | TRBJ2-7
CASRALGDRGNEQFF | TGTGCCAGCAGAGCGTTGGGGGACAGGGGGAATGAGCAGTTCTTC | TRBV25-1 | TRBD1 | - | TRBJ2-1
CATRTSGSGEQFF | TGTGCCACCAGGACTAGCGGGAGTGGTGAGCAGTTCTTC | TRBV24-1 | TRBD2 | few | TRBJ2-1
CASSLGGPLEQYF | TGCGCCAGCAGCTTGGGAGGGCCCCTCGAGCAGTACTTC | TRBV5-1 | - | - | TRBJ2-7
CASSPVSGGHNTGELFF | TGTGCCAGCTCACCGGTTAGCGGGGGTCACAACACCGGGGAGCTGTTTTTT | TRBV18 | TRBD2 | - | TRBJ2-2
CASSRDRGSYSNQPQHF | TGTGCCAGCAGCAGGGACAGGGGTTCCTATAGCAATCAGCCCCAGCATTTT | TRBV7-8 | TRBD1 | - | TRBJ1-5
CASSPRQGENTEAFF | TGTGCCAGCTCACCACGACAGGGCGAAAACACTGAAGCTTTCTTT | TRBV18 | TRBD1 | - | TRBJ1-1
CASSLRAGGNTEAFF | TGTGCCAGCAGCTTAAGGGCAGGGGGGAACACTGAAGCTTTCTTT | TRBV13 | TRBD1 | - | TRBJ1-1
CASSIGGVAWNEQFF | TGTGCCAGTAGTATAGGGGGAGTAGCCTGGAATGAGCAGTTCTTC | TRBV19 | - | - | TRBJ2-1
CASSSRASGGAETGELFF | TGTGCCAGCAGCTCTCGGGCTAGCGGGGGGGCCGAAACCGGGGAGCTGTTTTTT | TRBV21-1 | - | - | TRBJ2-2
CAWSLAGFYEQYF | TGTGCCTGGAGCCTAGCGGGATTTTACGAGCAGTACTTC | TRBV30 | TRBD2 | - | TRBJ2-7
CASSIVEGYYEQYF | TGTGCCAGTAGTATAGTCGAGGGATACTACGAGCAGTACTTC | TRBV19 | - | - | TRBJ2-7
CASSLDPEGDRLYGYTF | TGTGCCAGCAGCTTAGACCCGGAGGGGGACAGACTCTATGGCTACACCTTC | TRBV11-2 | TRBD1 | - | TRBJ1-2
CASSFFPRLAGGPRETQYF | TGTGCCAGCAGCTTTTTCCCAAGACTAGCGGGAGGGCCGAGGGAGACCCAGTACTTC | TRBV7-6 | TRBD2 | - | TRBJ2-5
CASSLGLGQGASGELFF | TGTGCCAGCAGCTTGGGATTGGGACAGGGGGCATCCGGGGAGCTGTTTTTT | TRBV5-8 | TRBD1 | - | TRBJ2-2
CASGKGTHSGNTIYF | TGTGCCAGTGGAAAAGGGACACACTCTGGAAACACCATATATTTT | TRBV19 | - | - | TRBJ1-3
CASSEIPGQLSEAFF | TGTGCCAGCAGCGAAATACCGGGACAGTTATCTGAAGCTTTCTTT | TRBV7-2 | TRBD1 | - | TRBJ1-1
CASSRIAGSSTDTQYF | TGTGCCAGCAGCCGGATAGCGGGATCTAGCACAGATACGCAGTATTTT | TRBV7-2 | TRBD2 | - | TRBJ2-3
CASSQEDQGRAFF | TGCGCCAGCAGCCAAGAAGACCAGGGTCGAGCTTTCTTT | TRBV4-3 | - | - | TRBJ1-1
CASSYSTETTEAFF | TGTGCCAGCAGTTACTCTACGGAGACGACTGAAGCTTTCTTT | TRBV6-5 | - | - | TRBJ1-1
CASSYLAGREETQYF | TGTGCCAGCAGTTACCTAGCCGGGAGGGAAGAGACCCAGTACTTC | TRBV6-2/TRBV6-3 | TRBD2 | - | TRBJ2-5
CASSQQGTVFAEAFF | TGTGCCAGCAGCCAGCAGGGGACAGTTTTTGCTGAAGCTTTCTTT | TRBV25-1 | TRBD1 | - | TRBJ1-1
CASSLSGTSSEAFF | TGTGCCAGCAGCCTATCCGGGACATCCTCTGAAGCTTTCTTT | TRBV3-1/TRBV3-2 | - | - | TRBJ1-1